The sample holds a few counts of the clone carrying this T cell receptor (beta chain). As yet, its antigen is unknown. The CDR3 loop spans 17 amino acids. V lost 3 bases to trimming and J lost 2 bases; unmatched junction nucleotides: 7. Unique molecular identifiers were incorporated during preparation of the TCRbeta library. MiXCR, applied by TCRdb to the PCR reads, yields one record per CDR3 protein. The data show some 830,000 distinct CDR3 sequences, with roughly 16% seen just once and roughly 5% held by the top ten. The data were obtained in a study of T-cell reconstitution after alpha-beta-depleted transplantation in children. The study, taken as a whole, reports: T-cell counts and diversity at one year following transplant were attributed mainly to newly produced T cells. In patients about two months after transplant, alpha-beta T cells reportedly arose from several hundred expanded graft clones. Recipient T cells and thymic progenitors that survived were the source of the high TCRbeta diversity seen at day 60 in some patients.

The J gene is TRBJ2-3, the V gene TRBV12-3 or TRBV12-4; TRBD2 matches at 11 bases. The specimen comprised PBMCs, mostly from graft donor cells, sampled 360 days after TCRalphabeta/CD19-depleted stem cell transplant. The clonotype comes from a male patient between 5 and 17 years old who had a stem cell transplant for acute lymphoblastic leukemia, so the T cells may come from the graft donor. CDR3 loop: CASSFGPLAGDTDTQYF. CDR3 coding DNA: TGTGCCAGCAGTTTCGGGCCACTAGCGGGAGACACAGATACGCAGTATTTT.